The rows below give T cell receptor beta chains drawn from one sample of a study of shared clonotypes between healthy human individuals. The table came from immunoSEQ multiplex PCR; TCRdb's copy has only in-frame clones and leaves some out. The table has approximately 2.5 million clones, 90% to 95% seen once; the top ten hold roughly 0.13%. Sequencing was carried out using naive CD4+ T cells sorted from blood. All receptors come from a young man in good health. Each CDR3 is given with its conserved first and last residue. The order of the fields is D gene, clone size, J gene, V gene, CDR3 protein, CDR3 DNA. A D gene is named only where the DNA matches it firmly. Clone size is not always given. Where it is, it says once, few, many or a class for expanded clones.

D gene: TRBD2
clone size: NA
J gene: TRBJ2-2
V gene: TRBV7-2
CDR3 protein: CASSFGGSGELFF
CDR3 DNA: TGTGCCAGCAGCTTCGGGGGGTCCGGGGAGCTGTTTTTT

D gene: TRBD1
clone size: once
J gene: TRBJ2-1
V gene: TRBV30
CDR3 protein: CAWRTGTGIYNEQFF
CDR3 DNA: TGTGCCTGGAGGACCGGGACAGGGATCTACAATGAGCAGTTCTTC

D gene: TRBD2
clone size: NA
J gene: TRBJ2-7
V gene: TRBV2
CDR3 protein: CASRTAGGAYEQYF
CDR3 DNA: TGTGCCAGCAGGACGGCGGGGGGTGCCTACGAGCAGTACTTC

D gene: NA
clone size: NA
J gene: TRBJ2-2
V gene: TRBV18
CDR3 protein: CASSRGERANTGELFF
CDR3 DNA: TGTGCCAGCTCACGCGGCGAGCGGGCGAACACCGGGGAGCTGTTTTTT

D gene: NA
clone size: NA
J gene: TRBJ2-5
V gene: TRBV30
CDR3 protein: CAWSAGGETQYF
CDR3 DNA: TGTGCCTGGAGTGCCGGAGGAGAGACCCAGTACTTC

D gene: TRBD1
clone size: NA
J gene: TRBJ1-1
V gene: TRBV19
CDR3 protein: CASSIGPGQGGNTEAFF
CDR3 DNA: TGTGCCAGTAGTATCGGGCCGGGACAGGGGGGGAACACTGAAGCTTTCTTT

D gene: TRBD2
clone size: NA
J gene: TRBJ2-7
V gene: TRBV18
CDR3 protein: CASSPGGVGNYEQYF
CDR3 DNA: TGTGCCAGCTCACCAGGGGGGGTAGGCAACTACGAGCAGTACTTC

D gene: TRBD2
clone size: NA
J gene: TRBJ2-3
V gene: TRBV14
CDR3 protein: CASSQDNGGGTDTQYF
CDR3 DNA: TGTGCCAGCAGCCAAGATAACGGCGGGGGAACAGATACGCAGTATTTT

D gene: NA
clone size: NA
J gene: TRBJ2-1
V gene: TRBV9
CDR3 protein: CAGVVGGNEQFF
CDR3 DNA: TGTGCCGGGGTAGTGGGTGGCAATGAGCAGTTCTTC

D gene: TRBD2
clone size: NA
J gene: TRBJ2-2
V gene: TRBV7-2
CDR3 protein: CASSFASGIIGELFF
CDR3 DNA: TGTGCCAGCAGCTTTGCTAGCGGGATTATCGGGGAGCTGTTTTTT

D gene: NA
clone size: NA
J gene: TRBJ2-5
V gene: TRBV6-5
CDR3 protein: CASGRETQYF
CDR3 DNA: TGTGCCAGCGGACGGGAGACCCAGTACTTC

D gene: NA
clone size: NA
J gene: TRBJ1-1
V gene: TRBV10-1
CDR3 protein: CASSERPGGTEAFF
CDR3 DNA: TGCGCCAGCAGTGAGCGTCCCGGGGGCACTGAAGCTTTCTTT

D gene: TRBD1
clone size: NA
J gene: TRBJ1-2
V gene: TRBV11-2
CDR3 protein: CASSDRTGDLYGYTF
CDR3 DNA: TGTGCCAGCAGCGACCGGACAGGGGACCTATATGGCTACACCTTC

D gene: NA
clone size: NA
J gene: TRBJ2-2
V gene: TRBV16
CDR3 protein: CASSQIRAAERVFF
CDR3 DNA: TGTGCCAGCAGCCAAATCCGGGCCGCCGAACGGGTGTTTTTT

D gene: TRBD2
clone size: NA
J gene: TRBJ2-7
V gene: TRBV13
CDR3 protein: CASSPIAGGTHEQYF
CDR3 DNA: TGTGCCAGCAGCCCTATAGCGGGAGGGACCCACGAGCAGTACTTC

D gene: TRBD1
clone size: NA
J gene: TRBJ1-5
V gene: TRBV19
CDR3 protein: CASSILGQGRNQPQHF
CDR3 DNA: TGTGCCAGTAGTATCTTGGGACAGGGGCGTAATCAGCCCCAGCATTTT

D gene: TRBD1
clone size: NA
J gene: TRBJ1-1
V gene: TRBV7-2
CDR3 protein: CASSLGVSTGGTEAFF
CDR3 DNA: TGTGCCAGCAGCTTAGGTGTTTCGACAGGGGGCACTGAAGCTTTCTTT

D gene: TRBD1
clone size: NA
J gene: TRBJ1-5
V gene: TRBV7-2
CDR3 protein: CASSLDVRTGYQPQHF
CDR3 DNA: TGTGCCAGCAGCTTAGACGTCAGGACAGGGTATCAGCCCCAGCATTTT

D gene: TRBD1
clone size: NA
J gene: TRBJ1-1
V gene: TRBV30
CDR3 protein: CAWSRQGANTEAFF
CDR3 DNA: TGTGCCTGGAGTCGACAGGGGGCGAACACTGAAGCTTTCTTT

D gene: NA
clone size: few
J gene: TRBJ1-4
V gene: TRBV30
CDR3 protein: CAWSHEKLFF
CDR3 DNA: TGTGCCTGGAGCCATGAAAAACTGTTTTTT

D gene: NA
clone size: NA
J gene: TRBJ2-5
V gene: TRBV28
CDR3 protein: CASSPGGVQETQYF
CDR3 DNA: TGTGCCAGCAGTCCTGGGGGCGTTCAGGAGACCCAGTACTTC

D gene: NA
clone size: NA
J gene: TRBJ2-7
V gene: TRBV18
CDR3 protein: CASSIGQTYEQYF
CDR3 DNA: TGTGCCAGCTCGATTGGGCAAACCTACGAGCAGTACTTC

D gene: TRBD1
clone size: NA
J gene: TRBJ1-6
V gene: TRBV28
CDR3 protein: CASRPGQRSGWAPLHF
CDR3 DNA: TGTGCCAGCAGACCGGGACAGCGCTCGGGTTGGGCACCCCTCCACTTT

D gene: TRBD1
clone size: NA
J gene: TRBJ1-1
V gene: TRBV5-1
CDR3 protein: CASSSRGEAFF
CDR3 DNA: TGCGCCAGCAGCTCCAGGGGGGAAGCTTTCTTT

D gene: NA
clone size: NA
J gene: TRBJ2-7
V gene: TRBV9
CDR3 protein: CASSVDGSSIYEQYF
CDR3 DNA: TGTGCCAGCAGCGTAGATGGGAGTTCAATCTACGAGCAGTACTTC

D gene: TRBD2
clone size: NA
J gene: TRBJ2-2
V gene: TRBV10-3
CDR3 protein: CAISEASGGAGELFF
CDR3 DNA: TGTGCCATCAGTGAGGCTAGCGGGGGGGCCGGGGAGCTGTTTTTT

D gene: NA
clone size: few
J gene: TRBJ2-2
V gene: TRBV28
CDR3 protein: CASSHPTDTGELFF
CDR3 DNA: TGTGCCAGCAGTCACCCCACCGACACCGGGGAGCTGTTTTTT